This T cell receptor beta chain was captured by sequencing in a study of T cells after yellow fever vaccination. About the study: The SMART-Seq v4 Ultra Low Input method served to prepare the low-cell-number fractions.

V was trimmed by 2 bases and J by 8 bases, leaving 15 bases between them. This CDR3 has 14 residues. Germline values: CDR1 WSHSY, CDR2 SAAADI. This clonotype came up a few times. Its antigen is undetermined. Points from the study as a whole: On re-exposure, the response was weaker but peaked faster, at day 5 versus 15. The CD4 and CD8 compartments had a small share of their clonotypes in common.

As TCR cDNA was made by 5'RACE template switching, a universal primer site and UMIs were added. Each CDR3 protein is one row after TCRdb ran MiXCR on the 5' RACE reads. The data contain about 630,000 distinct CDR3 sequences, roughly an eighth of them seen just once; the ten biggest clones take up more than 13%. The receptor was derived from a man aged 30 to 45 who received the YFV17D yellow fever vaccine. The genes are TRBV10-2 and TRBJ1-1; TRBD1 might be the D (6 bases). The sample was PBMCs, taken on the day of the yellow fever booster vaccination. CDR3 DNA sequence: TGCGCCAGCAGTGAGAACAGGGCGTCTCCCGAAGCTTTCTTT. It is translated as CASSENRASPEAFF.